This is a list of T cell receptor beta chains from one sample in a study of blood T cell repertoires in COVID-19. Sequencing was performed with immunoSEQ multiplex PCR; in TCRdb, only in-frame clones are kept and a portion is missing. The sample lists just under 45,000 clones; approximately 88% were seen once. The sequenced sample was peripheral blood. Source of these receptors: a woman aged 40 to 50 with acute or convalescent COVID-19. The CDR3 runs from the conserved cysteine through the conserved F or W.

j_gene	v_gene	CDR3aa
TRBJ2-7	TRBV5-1	CASSSGQGRSYEQYF
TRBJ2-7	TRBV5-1	CASSSNYEQYF
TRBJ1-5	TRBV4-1	CASSQASNQPQHF
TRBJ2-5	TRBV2	CASSRQVQETQYF
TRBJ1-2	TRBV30	CAWSGTAYNYGYTF
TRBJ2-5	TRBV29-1	CSVDPQGWLETQYF
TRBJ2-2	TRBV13	CASSLEGTGELFF
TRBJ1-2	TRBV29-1	CSVDRGNYGYTF
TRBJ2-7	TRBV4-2	CASSQDLTSTHYEQYF
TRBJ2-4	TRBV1	CTSSQRTSGGLGKNIQYF
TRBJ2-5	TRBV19	CASSRSGGQQETQYF
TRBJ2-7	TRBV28	CASRIRTGGDEQYF
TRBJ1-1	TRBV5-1	CASSLRQGNTEAFF
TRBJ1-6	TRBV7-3	CASSSGQAGSPLHF
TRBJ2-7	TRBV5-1	CASRMTVSYEQYF
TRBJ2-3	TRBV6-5	CATQALSTDTQYF
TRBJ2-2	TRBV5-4	CASSWDSGRADVAGELFF
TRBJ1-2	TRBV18	CASSPPGRAAPDGYTF
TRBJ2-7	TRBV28	CASSFGDSTSYEQYF
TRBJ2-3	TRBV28	CASSEAGSTDTQYF
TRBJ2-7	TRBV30	CAWRRSGEGYEQYF
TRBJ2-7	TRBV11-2	CASSLGAASGFYEQYF